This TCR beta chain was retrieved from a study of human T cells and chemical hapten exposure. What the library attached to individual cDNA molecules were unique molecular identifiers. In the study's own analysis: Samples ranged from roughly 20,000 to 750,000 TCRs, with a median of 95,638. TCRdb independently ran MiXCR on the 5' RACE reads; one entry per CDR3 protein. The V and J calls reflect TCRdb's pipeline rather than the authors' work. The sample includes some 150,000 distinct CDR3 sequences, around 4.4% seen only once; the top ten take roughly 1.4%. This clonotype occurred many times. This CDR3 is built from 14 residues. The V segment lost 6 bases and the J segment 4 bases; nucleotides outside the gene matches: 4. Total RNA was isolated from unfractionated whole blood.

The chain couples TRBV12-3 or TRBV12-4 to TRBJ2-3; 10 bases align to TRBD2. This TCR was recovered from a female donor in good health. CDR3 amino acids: CASSLGLAPDTQYF. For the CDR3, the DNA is TGTGCCAGCAGCCTGGGACTAGCGCCAGATACGCAGTATTTT.